The 23 T cell receptor beta chains below all came from one sample that was sequenced in a study of blood T cell repertoires in COVID-19. The table came from immunoSEQ multiplex PCR; TCRdb's copy has only in-frame clones and leaves some out. The sample lists about 130,000 clones; 79% were seen once. Sequencing was carried out using peripheral blood. These receptors were taken from a woman in her 70s with COVID-19, enrolled during active disease.

This rearrangement joins TRBV12-3 or TRBV12-4 to TRBJ2-5, with TRBD1 as a possible D gene (5 bases). The CDR3 consists of 13 residues. Between the trimmed V and J ends, which lost 0 bases and 4 bases, there was a span of 6 bases. CDR3 residues: CASSLAGVETQYF. DNA of the CDR3: TGTGCCAGCAGTTTAGCAGGGGTAGAGACCCAGTACTTC.

The chain uses TRBV6-5 and TRBJ2-7, with TRBD1 matching 7 bases. Germline V gene sequence: CDR1 MNHEY, CDR2 SVGAGI. Unmatched junction bases numbered 12, after V lost 7 bases and J lost 3 bases. CDR3 size: 15 residues. The CDR3 bases are TGTGCCAGCAAACAAACAGGGGCCCATTACTACGAGCAGTACTTC. Translating it yields CASKQTGAHYYEQYF.

This clone was seen a handful of times. This rearrangement joins TRBV6-6 to TRBJ2-2, with D perhaps matching TRBD1 (6 bases). CDR3 size: 16 residues. CDR1 MNHNY and CDR2 SVGAGI come from the germline V gene (reference sequence). The ends were cut back, 7 bases at V and 3 bases at J, with 18 bases in the middle. Here the CDR3 DNA reads TGTGCCAGCACCCCCGGGCAGGGGACCTACACCGGGGAGCTGTTTTTT. It encodes CASTPGQGTYTGELFF.

CDR3 in amino acids: CASSLNTETQYF. The DNA for the CDR3 is TGTGCCAGCAGCTTAAACACGGAGACCCAGTACTTC. This chain uses TRBV7-6 with TRBJ2-5; D not certain. V was trimmed by 2 bases and J by 5 bases, leaving 6 bases between them. Germline V lookup: CDR1 SGHVS, CDR2 FNYEAQ. CDR3 length equals 12 residues.

The V and J genes are TRBV19 and TRBJ1-1; the D gene is possibly TRBD1 (6 bases). Trimming took 8 bases from V and 1 from J, leaving 14 bases between them. The CDR3 has 14 amino acids. In germline, CDR1 is LNHDA, CDR2 SQIVND (reference sequence). CDR3 coding DNA: TGTGCCAGTGTCAAGGGGGGGCGGAACACTGAAGCTTTCTTT. Its translation is CASVKGGRNTEAFF.

In DNA form, the CDR3 reads TGTGCCAGTAGTATAGCAAGGGGGCGCGGCGAGCAGTACTTC. Translation gives CASSIARGRGEQYF. The J gene is TRBJ2-7, the V gene TRBV19; TRBD1 matches 7 bases. With V trimmed by 1 base and J by 6 bases, 6 bases remained unmatched. Germline CDR1 and CDR2: LNHDA and SQIVND (reference sequence). This CDR3 is built from 14 residues. The full variable domain, completed using reference TRBV19 and TRBJ2-7, is DGGITQSPKYLFRKEGQNVTLSCEQNLNHDAMYWYRQDPGQGLRLIYYSQIVNDFQKGDIAEGYSVSREKKESFPLTVTSAQKNPTAFYLCASSIARGRGEQYFGPGTRLTVT.

This chain's CDR3 is CASSGDIPFLGSPLHF. In DNA, the CDR3 is TGTGCCAGCAGCGGGGACATACCTTTTCTGGGTTCACCCCTCCACTTT. The chain joins TRBV2 to TRBJ1-6; TRBD1 is a possible D gene (6 bases). CDR3 size: 16 residues. The germline V gene encodes CDR1 SNHLY and CDR2 FYNNEI. Between the trimmed V and J ends, which lost 6 bases and 9 bases, there was a span of 21 bases.

This clone came up a few times. The genes are TRBV19 and TRBJ1-1, with D hard to call. Germline loops: CDR1 LNHDA, CDR2 SQIVND (reference sequence). The CDR3 has 11 residues. V shed 8 bases and J shed 4 bases, with 8 bases lying between them. CDR3 region: CASGGFTEAFF. DNA for the CDR3: TGTGCCAGTGGAGGGTTCACTGAAGCTTTCTTT.

The chain links TRBV7-2 to TRBJ1-5, with 9 positions matching TRBD1. The CDR3 runs to 17 residues. The germline V gene encodes CDR1 SGHTA and CDR2 FQGNSA. With 1 base clipped from V and 1 base from J, the junction kept 5 bases outside the gene matches. CDR3 sequence reads: CASSLGGQGGSNQPQHF. CDR3 sequence (DNA): TGTGCCAGCAGCTTAGGGGGACAGGGCGGGAGCAATCAGCCCCAGCATTTT.

The V gene is TRBV6-5, the J gene TRBJ1-1, with D perhaps TRBD1 (6 bases). Germline values: CDR1 MNHEY, CDR2 SVGAGI. The ends were cut back, 5 bases at V and 4 bases at J, with 11 bases in the middle. The CDR3 contains 13 residues. DNA for the CDR3: TGTGCCAGCAGTCAGGGGTGGATCACTGAAGCTTTCTTT. This translates into CASSQGWITEAFF.

The gene calls are TRBV7-8 and TRBJ2-4; 7 bases align to TRBD1. Per germline, CDR1 SGHVS and CDR2 FQNEAQ. V lost 6 bases and J lost 13; bases outside the gene matches: 15. CDR3 length: 14 amino acids. For the CDR3, the DNA is TGTGCCAGCAGACAAGCCGGGACAGCCTCAACCCAGTACTTC. It codes for CASRQAGTASTQYF.

V usage is TRBV6-5 and J usage is TRBJ1-5, with TRBD1 matching 9 bases. The CDR3 contains 15 residues. The germline V gene has CDR1 MNHEY and CDR2 SVGAGI. Germline trimming cut 6 bases from V and 3 bases from J; bases unmatched to any gene: 6. The CDR3 DNA follows: TGTGCCAGCAGCCGGACAGGGGAGAACAATCAGCCCCAGCATTTT. This gives the protein CASSRTGENNQPQHF.

This rearrangement joins TRBV6-5 to TRBJ2-3, with 7 bases matching TRBD2. Per the germline V gene, CDR1 is MNHEY and CDR2 is SVGAGI. This CDR3 comprises 13 residues. Germline trimming cut 2 bases from V and 6 bases from J; bases unmatched to any gene: 2. The DNA of the CDR3 is TGTGCCAGCAGTTACGGGGAGGGCGATACGCAGTATTTT. Protein sequence: CASSYGEGDTQYF.

The rearrangement links TRBV11-2 to TRBJ2-5; tentatively, D is TRBD2 (5 bases). Trimming shortened V by 5 bases and J by 3 bases, and 16 bases separated the two germline ends. CDR3 length equals 15 residues. CDR1 is SGHAT, CDR2 FQNNGV, per germline. The DNA of the CDR3 is TGTGCCAGCAGCCGGGGATCAGCGGAAAAAGAGACCCAGTACTTC. This codes for CASSRGSAEKETQYF.

The chain recombines TRBV5-1 with TRBJ1-2, with D unresolved. The germline gives CDR1 SGHRS, CDR2 YFSETQ. This CDR3 is 15 amino acids long. The V end lost 2 bases, the J end lost 4 bases, and 15 bases lay between the germline ends. The CDR3 spells CASSLNWANPYGYTF. The DNA for the CDR3 is TGCGCCAGCAGCTTAAATTGGGCCAACCCCTATGGCTACACCTTC.

The V gene is TRBV30, the J gene TRBJ1-1; D is uncertain. The CDR3 totals 14 residues. The V gene's germline CDR1 is GTSNPN and CDR2 SVGIG (reference sequence). The ends were cut back, 4 bases at V and 1 base at J, with 13 bases in the middle. CDR3 bases: TGTGCCTGGATCCGCCGTACTGGGAACACTGAAGCTTTCTTT. The encoded protein is CAWIRRTGNTEAFF.

V is TRBV15 and J is TRBJ2-7; 9 nucleotides match TRBD2. Germline V gene data show CDR1 as LNHNV and CDR2 as YYDKDF (reference sequence). V lost 5 bases to trimming and J lost 5 bases; unmatched junction nucleotides: 13. This CDR3 contains 16 residues. The CDR3 region has the DNA TGTGCCACCAGCCAGGATCGAGCGGGGGGTGTCCACGAGCAGTACTTC. This encodes CATSQDRAGGVHEQYF.

The chain carries TRBV6-5 and TRBJ1-2; 8 nucleotides match TRBD1. Trimming took 8 bases from V and 2 from J; bases not matched to a gene: 7. The CDR3 totals 14 residues. Germline CDR1 MNHEY, CDR2 SVGAGI. This CDR3 reads CASSIRTGNYGYTF. The CDR3 region has the DNA TGTGCCAGCTCGATTAGGACAGGGAACTATGGCTACACCTTC.

The sample holds one count of this clone. This rearrangement joins TRBV27 to TRBJ2-1, with 10 bases fitting TRBD2. The CDR3 runs 13 residues. Germline V gives CDR1 MNHEY, CDR2 SMNVEV (reference sequence). J was trimmed by 11 bases and V by 2 bases; bases with no gene match: 3. CDR3 nucleotide sequence: TGTGCCAGCAGTTTACTAGCGGGGGATAAGCAGTTCTTC. This translates into CASSLLAGDKQFF.

This chain connects TRBV2 to TRBJ2-5; 8 nucleotides line up with TRBD2. CDR1 is SNHLY, CDR2 FYNNEI, per germline. Trimming cost V 7 bases and J 5 bases; bases outside gene matches: 12. This CDR3 contains 15 residues. Here the CDR3 reads CASTRRSSGEETQYF. The CDR3 bases are TGTGCCAGCACCCGCCGTAGTAGCGGGGAGGAGACCCAGTACTTC.

This clone has more than one count but fewer than ten. The rearrangement links TRBV5-1 to TRBJ2-1, with D perhaps matching TRBD1 (6 bases). The CDR3 runs 14 residues. V shed 0 bases and J shed 8 bases, with 12 bases lying between them. The V gene's germline CDR1 is SGHRS and CDR2 YFSETQ. Here the CDR3 DNA reads TGCGCCAGCAGCTTGGGGACAGCCGACGATGAGCAGTTCTTC. Translation: CASSLGTADDEQFF. Combining the CDR3 with reference TRBV5-1 and TRBJ2-1 gives the whole variable domain KAGVTQTPRYLIKTRGQQVTLSCSPISGHRSVSWYQQTPGQGLQFLFEYFSETQRNKGNFPGRFSGRQFSNSRSEMNVSTLELGDSALYLCASSLGTADDEQFFGPGTRLTVL.

This rearrangement joins TRBV18 to TRBJ1-1, with 7 bases fitting TRBD1. Per germline, CDR1 KGHSH and CDR2 LQKENI. The ends lost 1 base at V and 5 bases at J; junction bases unmatched: 13. CDR3 length: 17 amino acids. CDR3 amino acids: CASSPLVTGARGTEAFF. The CDR3 coding sequence is TGTGCCAGCTCACCACTAGTAACAGGGGCCCGGGGAACTGAAGCTTTCTTT.

Note on this clone: The same CDR3 is also encoded by other DNA sequences in this sample. The J gene is TRBJ1-2, the V gene TRBV3-1 (or the pseudogene TRBV3-2); possible D gene TRBD1, 5 bases. This CDR3 region has 16 residues. The V end lost 3 bases, the J end lost 4 bases, and 18 bases lay between the germline ends. CDR1 and CDR2 from the germline V gene are LGHDT and YNNKEL (reference sequence). Here the CDR3 DNA reads TGTGCCAGCAGCCAGGCTCAAGGGGCGCGGAGCTATGGCTACACCTTC. It specifies CASSQAQGARSYGYTF.